This T cell receptor (beta chain) appears in the sequencing data of a study of a mutant IDH1 vaccine in newly diagnosed glioma. Study conclusions and caveats: Pseudoprogression appears to have had no connection to changes in top peripheral T cell clonotypes.

The protocol was immunoSEQ multiplex PCR, while the TCRdb copy is restricted to in-frame clones and leaves out a portion. The data hold approximately 27,000 clones, with around 90% observed a single time. The germline V gene encodes CDR1 MNHNS and CDR2 SASEGT. There are 14 residues in the CDR3. The V and J ends lost 7 bases and 6 bases, in that order; junction bases with no gene match: 8. This sample's time point: week 5, during vaccination. Doses consisted of 300 ug of mutant IDH1 20-mer peptide each, paired with topical imiquimod. New WHO grade 3 or 4 astrocytomas that were IDH1-mutant and ATRX-lost occurred in the donors. A remark on this clone: Its target is unknown.

Sequences were derived from PBMCs, sampled from a glioma patient whose treatment included an IDH1 peptide vaccine. This clonotype was obtained from a man aged 18-30 years with glioma. This chain links TRBV6-1 with TRBJ1-1, with 10 positions matching TRBD1. CDR3 sequence: CASTRTGGSPEAFF. The CDR3 coding sequence is TGTGCCAGCACCCGGACAGGGGGAAGTCCTGAAGCTTTCTTT.